Listed below are T cell receptor beta chains from one sample, sequenced in a study of pediatric ulcerative colitis. TCRdb's table, derived via immunoSEQ multiplex PCR, lists solely in-frame clones and lacks some. This table holds fewer than 40,000 clones, roughly four fifths found once. The sample was blood. Receptors were obtained from a boy under 18 with severe ulcerative colitis. The CDR3 runs from the conserved cysteine through the conserved F or W. D genes are given only for firm matches. Part of the rows lack a size; the others show once, few, many or a class for expanded clones.

>.|TRBV30|.|TRBJ2-6
TGTGCCTGGAACTCTGCAGGTGGGGCCAACGTCCTGACTTTC
CAWNSAGGANVLTF
>.|TRBV7-3|TRBD1|TRBJ1-2
TGTGCCAGCAGCTTAAGGGACAGGGGGCCCGGCTACACCTTC
CASSLRDRGPGYTF
>.|TRBV9|.|TRBJ1-1
TGTGCCAGCAGCGAACGGGGGAACACTGAAGCTTTCTTT
CASSERGNTEAFF
>.|TRBV18|.|TRBJ2-2
TGTGCCAGCTCACTCGGAAACACCGGGGAGCTGTTTTTT
CASSLGNTGELFF
>.|TRBV4-1|.|TRBJ1-3
TGCGCCAGCAGCCAAGAATGGGCAGAGACAGGAAGTGGAAGCTCTGGAAACACCATATATTTT
CASSQEWAETGSGSSGNTIYF
>.|TRBV11-1|TRBD2|TRBJ2-1
TGTGCCAGCGTCGCTCGCGGGGGGATATACAATGAGCAGTTCTTC
CASVARGGIYNEQFF
>.|TRBV6-5|.|TRBJ1-4
TGTGCCAGCAGTTACGTTGCACCCTCTAATGAAAAACTGTTTTTT
CASSYVAPSNEKLFF
>.|TRBV6-6|.|TRBJ2-2
TGTGCCAGCAGTCCTGGCCTACTTCCGGCCCTCGGGGAGCTGTTTTTT
CASSPGLLPALGELFF
>.|TRBV6-6|.|TRBJ2-7
TGTGCCAGCAGCCTACCAGGGCTCCGATCCTTGGGGGAGCAGTACTTC
CASSLPGLRSLGEQYF
>.|TRBV4-1|TRBD1|TRBJ2-7
TGCGCCAGCAGCCTCCTATCACTGACAGGGATCTCCTACGAGCAGTACTTC
CASSLLSLTGISYEQYF
>.|TRBV5-4|.|TRBJ1-1
TGTGCCAGCAGCTTGGGGGCAGGTCAGGCTAGTACTGAAGCTTTCTTT
CASSLGAGQASTEAFF
>.|TRBV6-1|.|TRBJ2-1
TGTGCCAGCAGTGAAATCTACAGACAGTACAATGAGCAGTTCTTC
CASSEIYRQYNEQFF
>.|TRBV11-2|.|TRBJ2-2
TGTGCCAGCAGCTTAGGCAGGGGGGCTACCGGGGAGCTGTTTTTT
CASSLGRGATGELFF
>.|TRBV5-4|.|TRBJ1-6
TGTGCCAGCAGCTTGGGAGGGTCTTATTCACCCCTCCACTTT
CASSLGGSYSPLHF
>.|TRBV15|.|TRBJ1-4
TGTGCCACCAGGAAGGGGCAGGATAATGAAAAACTGTTTTTT
CATRKGQDNEKLFF
>.|TRBV7-8|TRBD1|TRBJ2-7
TGTGCCAGCAGCCCGGGGACAGGGAGGGAAGACTACGAGCAGTACTTC
CASSPGTGREDYEQYF
>few|TRBV19|.|TRBJ1-1
TGTGCCAGTAAGAACTCGGTTCACGACCCCCTGAACACTGAAGCTTTCTTT
CASKNSVHDPLNTEAFF
>few|TRBV6-1|.|TRBJ1-5
TGTGCCAGCAGTGTACGGGCAGGGCAAGTGGTACAGCCCCAGCATTTT
CASSVRAGQVVQPQHF
>.|TRBV5-5|.|TRBJ1-1
TGTGCCAGCAGCTTGATGAGATTGAACACTGAAGCTTTCTTT
CASSLMRLNTEAFF